A single sample gave rise to the 28 T cell receptor beta chains below, sequenced in a study of blood T cell repertoires in COVID-19. Sequencing used immunoSEQ multiplex PCR; TCRdb keeps in-frame clones, though not all of them. The sample lists approximately 280,000 clones, 85% seen once, with about 5.1% in the top ten. The sample comprised peripheral blood. These receptors all stem from a man in his forties or fifties with active or convalescent COVID-19.

V gene TRBV4-2 combines with J gene TRBJ2-7, with TRBD2 matching 9 bases. The CDR3 spans 17 residues. Trimming cost V 0 bases and J 5 bases; bases outside gene matches: 11. The germline V gene encodes CDR1 LGHNA and CDR2 YNFKEQ. CDR3 sequence (DNA): TGTGCCAGCAGCCAAGAAATAGCGGGAGTGGTCTCAGACGAGCAGTACTTC. Translated: CASSQEIAGVVSDEQYF.

This clone was seen a single time. The V call is TRBV6-5, the J call TRBJ1-4; D perhaps matches TRBD1 (5 bases). Trimming left V 6 bases short and J 7 bases short, with 18 bases between. Germline V gives CDR1 MNHEY, CDR2 SVGAGI. This CDR3 is built from 15 residues. The chain's CDR3 is CASRPFMGEGEKLFF. In DNA, the CDR3 is TGTGCCAGCAGGCCCTTTATGGGGGAGGGTGAAAAACTGTTTTTT.

This clone was seen just once. J is TRBJ2-1 and V is TRBV18; 8 nucleotides line up with TRBD2. This CDR3 comprises 14 residues. J gave up 9 bases and V 2 bases, and 6 bases lay outside the gene matches. Germline assignment: CDR1 KGHSH and CDR2 LQKENI. CDR3 nucleotides: TGTGCCAGCTCACCAGGCGGGAGGAGCGGTGAGCAGTTCTTC. It is translated as CASSPGGRSGEQFF.

The chain uses TRBV21-1 and TRBJ1-6; TRBD1, the D gene given by the table, was not confirmed from the DNA. TRBV21-1 is designated a pseudogene. The CDR3 is made up of 19 amino acids. CDR3: CASSKRFAQGRGWNSPLHF. DNA for the CDR3: TGTGCCAGCAGCAAAAGGTTTGCACAGGGACGAGGGTGGAACTCACCCCTCCACTTT.

The chain carries TRBV27 and TRBJ2-3, with TRBD2 as a possible D gene (5 bases). Trimming took 4 bases from V and 3 from J, leaving 17 bases between them. Germline V gene sequence: CDR1 MNHEY, CDR2 SMNVEV (reference sequence). CDR3 length equals 16 residues. The CDR3 region has the DNA TGTGCCAGCAGTTCCACCCTGGCGCGAGGGACAGATACGCAGTATTTT. It is translated as CASSSTLARGTDTQYF.

This clone was detected a few times. This chain connects TRBV2 to TRBJ1-2, with 9 bases identical to TRBD1. The V gene's germline CDR1 is SNHLY and CDR2 FYNNEI. J lost 2 bases, V lost 6 bases, and 4 bases had no gene match. The CDR3 length is 14 residues. CDR3 DNA: TGTGCCAGCAGGCCGGACAGGGGCAACTATGGCTACACCTTC. Translating gives CASRPDRGNYGYTF.

The chain has TRBV6-5 and TRBJ2-1; 10 positions match TRBD1. Germline CDR1 and CDR2: MNHEY and SVGAGI. J lost 3 bases, V lost 6 bases, and 5 bases had no gene match. CDR3 length: 15 amino acids. In DNA form, the CDR3 reads TGTGCCAGCAGCTCGGGACAGGGGTACTACAATGAGCAGTTCTTC. Its protein is CASSSGQGYYNEQFF.

The rearrangement links TRBV5-8 to TRBJ2-7; TRBD2 might be the D (5 bases). The CDR3 runs 16 residues. Germline CDR1 SGHTS, CDR2 YDEGEE. V lost 4 bases, J lost 4 bases, and 21 bases lay in between. The CDR3 protein is CASSALTSGPRYEQYF. In DNA, the CDR3 is TGTGCCAGCAGCGCCCTAACTAGTGGGCCCCGTTACGAGCAGTACTTC.

The CDR3 nucleotides are TGTGCCAGCAGCCCCCTCAGGTCAGGCACAGATACGCAGTATTTT. Encoded protein: CASSPLRSGTDTQYF. V gene TRBV28 combines with J gene TRBJ2-3; D not certain. The CDR3 is 15 residues long. Germline V CDR1 and CDR2: MDHEN, SYDVKM. Trimming removed 6 bases at V and 1 base at J, with 14 bases between.

The chain couples TRBV12-3 or TRBV12-4 to TRBJ2-1, with D maybe TRBD2 (6 bases). Trimming removed 3 bases from V and 9 bases from J, with 9 bases in between. The CDR3 has 12 amino acids. CDR3: CASSFSGGEQFF. The CDR3 DNA follows: TGTGCCAGCAGTTTCTCCGGGGGTGAGCAGTTCTTC.

The V call is TRBV7-9, the J call TRBJ1-3; 8 nucleotides match TRBD1. The CDR3 extends over 15 amino acids. V dropped 3 bases and J dropped 2; count of bases not matched to a gene: 3. Germline loops: CDR1 SEHNR, CDR2 FQNEAQ (reference sequence). The CDR3 nucleotides read TGTGCCAGCAGCTTTGAGACAGGGGCTGGAAACACCATATATTTT. Translation: CASSFETGAGNTIYF.

The chain combines TRBV12-3 or TRBV12-4 with TRBJ2-1; maybe TRBD1 (6 bases). V lost 6 bases and J 9 bases, leaving 15 bases between the germline ends. This CDR3 is built from 13 residues. CDR3 protein: CASSVDRTGEQFF. CDR3 DNA: TGTGCCAGCAGCGTAGACAGGACGGGTGAGCAGTTCTTC.

This clone has a single count. The V and J genes are TRBV9 and TRBJ2-5, with a tentative D call TRBD2 (7 bases). The CDR3 length is 16 residues. Trimming shortened V by 3 bases and J by 5 bases, and 20 bases separated the two germline ends. Germline CDR1 is SGDLS and CDR2 is YYNGEE. For the CDR3, the DNA is TGTGCCAGCAGCGCAGTAGGGGAGGGGGGCCCCGAGACCCAGTACTTC. Translation: CASSAVGEGGPETQYF.

The chain employs TRBV5-1 and TRBJ2-7, with 8 bases lining up with TRBD2. CDR1 is SGHRS, CDR2 YFSETQ, per germline. The CDR3 sequence is 14 residues long. The V and J ends lost 2 bases and 2 bases, in that order; junction bases with no gene match: 3. CDR3 in DNA: TGCGCCAGCAGCTTTACGGGAGGGGCCTACGAGCAGTACTTC. Its translation is CASSFTGGAYEQYF.

This chain joins TRBV2 and TRBJ2-6; D remains ambiguous. Deletions cut 10 bases from V and 2 bases from J, with 12 bases between. The CDR3 extends over 14 amino acids. From germline, CDR1 is SNHLY and CDR2 FYNNEI. CDR3 nucleotides: TGTGCCACGATGGGCCAGGCTGGGGCCAACGTCCTGACTTTC. Amino acid sequence: CATMGQAGANVLTF.

The chain has TRBV2 and TRBJ2-4, with D uncertain. The CDR3 contains 14 residues. V was pared by 5 bases and J by 0 bases, with 8 bases between. Germline V gene sequence: CDR1 SNHLY, CDR2 FYNNEI. The CDR3 region has the DNA TGTGCCAGCAGTATTAACATAGCCAAAAACATTCAGTACTTC. It translates to CASSINIAKNIQYF.

This chain joins TRBV30 and TRBJ1-2, with 8 bases lining up with TRBD1. The germline CDR1 and CDR2 sequences are GTSNPN and SVGIG (reference sequence). Trimming removed 3 bases from V and 6 bases from J; junction bases left unmatched: 9. The CDR3 has 14 residues. The DNA of the CDR3 is TGTGCCTGGAGGCTGGGGCAGGGGGCAAATGGCTACACCTTC. Protein product: CAWRLGQGANGYTF.

The chain uses TRBV7-2 and TRBJ1-1, with D possibly matching TRBD1 (5 bases). Deletions cut 1 base from V and 0 bases from J, with 9 bases between. The CDR3 has 15 amino acids. Germline CDR1 is SGHTA and CDR2 is FQGNSA. For the CDR3, the DNA is TGTGCCAGCAGCTTAGGATGGGGGGTGAACACTGAAGCTTTCTTT. It specifies CASSLGWGVNTEAFF.

This chain uses TRBV6-5 with TRBJ2-7, with D possibly being TRBD1 (5 bases). This CDR3 region has 15 residues. Between the trimmed V and J ends, which lost 5 bases and 7 bases, there was a span of 21 bases. Germline V lookup: CDR1 MNHEY, CDR2 SVGAGI. In nucleotides, the CDR3 is TGTGCCAGCAGTAGAGTAAGCCCCAGGGATTCAGAGCAGTACTTC. It translates to CASSRVSPRDSEQYF.

The chain uses TRBV11-2 and TRBJ2-7; 11 nucleotides line up with TRBD2. Losses at the gene ends were 5 bases for V and 5 bases for J; bases not matched to a gene: 14. The CDR3 consists of 17 residues. Looked up from germline, CDR1 is SGHAT and CDR2 is FQNNGV. The CDR3 bases are TGTGCCAGCAGCGCCTTTCCGGGTAGCGGGAGGGCTGACGAGCAGTACTTC. Translation gives CASSAFPGSGRADEQYF.

This clone was recorded only once. The gene calls are TRBV28 and TRBJ1-5; 7 bases line up with TRBD1. The length of the CDR3 is 15 residues. V lost 10 bases to trimming and J lost 4 bases; unmatched junction nucleotides: 13. Germline lookup yields CDR1 MDHEN and CDR2 SYDVKM. The CDR3 nucleotides are TGTGCCACCCGCCCCGGGGCAGGGGGAAATCAGCCCCAGCATTTT. Translated: CATRPGAGGNQPQHF. Full variable domain (rest looked up from reference TRBV28 and TRBJ1-5): DVKVTQSSRYLVKRTGEKVFLECVQDMDHENMFWYRQDPGLGLRLIYFSYDVKMKEKGDIPEGYSVSREKKERFSLILESASTNQTSMYLCATRPGAGGNQPQHFGDGTRLSIL.

The J gene is TRBJ2-7, the V gene TRBV3-1 (or the pseudogene TRBV3-2); a possible D gene is TRBD1 (6 bases). CDR3 length: 14 residues. The germline V and J ends were trimmed by 5 bases and 5 bases, with 16 bases remaining between them. Germline-derived CDR1 and CDR2 are LGHDT and YNNKEL (reference sequence). This CDR3 is CASSSTGYSHEQYF. The CDR3 DNA follows: TGTGCCAGCAGCTCAACAGGGTATTCCCACGAGCAGTACTTC.

The CDR3: CASRSDGQDSTDTQYF. The CDR3 DNA follows: TGTGCCAGCAGATCCGACGGACAGGATAGCACAGATACGCAGTATTTT. The chain recombines TRBV7-7 with TRBJ2-3; TRBD1 matches at 7 bases. J was trimmed by 0 bases and V by 6 bases; bases with no gene match: 9. The CDR3 length is 16 residues. Germline assignment: CDR1 SSHAT and CDR2 FNYEAQ (reference sequence).

This sequence joins TRBV10-3 and TRBJ1-2, with D perhaps TRBD1 (5 bases). Germline V lookup: CDR1 ENHRY, CDR2 SYGVKD. The CDR3 extends over 15 amino acids. V shed 6 bases and J shed 8 bases, with 22 bases lying between them. CDR3 nucleotides: TGTGCCATCAGGGATAAGGGCAGGGAAGCTACCGGCTACACCTTC. The encoded protein is CAIRDKGREATGYTF.

Of note for this clone: A junction boundary mismatches the germline segment, possibly from a read error. The V gene is TRBV11-2, the J gene TRBJ2-5; D perhaps matches TRBD2 (6 bases). The CDR3 has 13 amino acids. CDR1 SGHAT and CDR2 FQNNGV come from the germline V gene. CDR3 residues: CASNLLAEETQYF. The CDR3 bases are TGTGCCAGCAACTTATTAGCGGAGGAGACCCAGTACTTC.

The rearrangement links TRBV4-1 to TRBJ2-1; D not certain. The V gene's germline CDR1 is MGHRA and CDR2 YSYEKL. This CDR3 has 15 amino acids. V was cut by 1 base and J by 5 bases, with 12 bases left in between. CDR3 residues: CASSQVSKLNNEQFF. The CDR3 nucleotides read TGCGCCAGCAGCCAAGTGTCTAAACTAAACAATGAGCAGTTCTTC.

This clone appeared a few times. The rearrangement joins TRBV18 to TRBJ1-1; TRBD1 agrees at 8 bases. Germline loops: CDR1 KGHSH, CDR2 LQKENI. With 9 bases clipped from V and 5 bases from J, the junction kept 8 bases outside the gene matches. The CDR3 covers 13 residues. The CDR3 DNA is TGTGCCAGTTTCAGGGGGCAACTTACTGAAGCTTTCTTT. It is translated as CASFRGQLTEAFF.

This chain uses TRBV18 with TRBJ2-5; TRBD2 aligns across 9 bases. Trimming took 3 bases from V and 4 from J; bases not matched to a gene: 6. This CDR3 spans 15 amino acids. The germline gives CDR1 KGHSH, CDR2 LQKENI. The CDR3 coding sequence is TGTGCCAGCTCACCGTCTCTGCGGGAGGGAGAGACCCAGTACTTC. This sequence encodes CASSPSLREGETQYF.